Described below is a single T cell receptor (beta chain) sequence and its context. What it recognizes is unknown. Germline is not matched at one junction end, which may reflect a read error. As to time point: persistent/refractory GD, antithyroid drugs over 5 years with positive TRAb. The TCR library was made from RNA extracted from PBMCs. Diagnosing Graves' disease relied on the American Thyroid Association guidelines. This record belongs to a study of regulatory T cells in long-lasting Graves disease. Study-level background: In persistent Graves' disease, antithyroid drugs had been taken for over 5 years and TSH receptor antibodies stayed positive. General observations from the study: The study found TRBV28, TRBJ1-2 and TRBJ2-5 favored in persistent disease. The number of shared public clonotypes was higher in persistent patients (2,741) than new patients (over 900).

This CDR3 contains 13 residues. Per the germline V gene, CDR1 is KGHSH and CDR2 is LQKENI. In building TCR beta libraries, iRepertoire HTBI primers were used together with Arm-PCR of CDR3 regions. Each CDR3 protein gets one entry after TCRdb re-called the multiplex PCR reads with MiXCR. The sample carries about 340,000 distinct CDR3 sequences, roughly 21% recorded once. The genes are TRBV18 and TRBJ2-4, with 8 bases that match TRBD2. The receptor's source is a female donor with Graves disease. The source was peripheral blood mononuclear cells (PBMCs), collected when the disease was refractory, from a patient treated with antithyroid drugs. The CDR3 loop is CASSPQRGHIQYF. The CDR3 coding sequence is TGTGCCAGCTCCCCACAGCGGGGGCACATTCAGTACTTC.